This T cell receptor (beta chain) was recovered during a study of cytomegalovirus exposure and HLA in healthy donors. Study at large: HLA-typed donors were the source of about 85 million unique TCRs held in an early data release.

PCR involved 60 Vbeta and 13 Jbeta primers. TCRdb keeps only in-frame clones here, not all; method: immunoSEQ multiplex PCR. The listing records 100,000 or so clones. CDR3 length: 18 residues. From germline, CDR1 is SEHNR and CDR2 FQNEAQ (reference sequence). Trimming took 5 bases from V and 2 from J; bases not matched to a gene: 9. The receptor was isolated from a man aged 45 to 65 in good health and CMV-seronegative. Material for sequencing was PBMCs. This sequence joins TRBV7-9 and TRBJ2-6, with TRBD1 matching 10 bases. The CDR3 DNA follows: TGTGCCAGCAGCCCAGACAGGGGGCAGGTCCCTGGGGCCAACGTCCTGACTTTC. Translated: CASSPDRGQVPGANVLTF.